The next 12 T cell receptor beta chains were all read from a single sample in a study of CD8+CD57+ T cells in acquired aplastic anemia. TCR beta VDJ and CDR3 profiling used genomic DNA as template. From the reads, TCRdb called clonotypes with MiXCR, one entry per CDR3 protein. The data show 400,000 to 450,000 distinct CDR3 sequences, with about two thirds seen just once and 4% held by the top ten. Sequencing used sorted CD4+, CD8+, or CD8+CD57+ T cells (not recorded which) from PBMCs. The receptor set was obtained from a human donor in good health, serving as a control.

The rearrangement links TRBV12-3 or TRBV12-4 to TRBJ1-2; maybe TRBD1 (5 bases). V lost 1 base and J lost 4, with 10 bases in between. The CDR3 is made up of 14 amino acids. The CDR3 sequence is CASSLGGVPYGYTF. The DNA for the CDR3 is TGTGCCAGCAGTTTAGGAGGGGTCCCCTATGGCTACACCTTC.

As to this clonotype: Because it lacks the conserved phenylalanine or tryptophan at the end, this CDR3 is likely a read error. The chain is built from TRBV2 and TRBJ1-1; no reliable D call. Germline CDR1 reads SNHLY; CDR2 reads FYNNEI. CDR3 length: 15 amino acids. Trimming took off 10 bases at V and 9 bases at J, with 27 bases between the two ends. This chain's CDR3 is CATKDDTSQPPQAFV. The CDR3 DNA reads TGTGCCACCAAAGACGACACTAGTCAGCCCCCGCAAGCTTTCGTT.

This clonotype was counted a single time. The V gene is TRBV19, the J gene TRBJ1-2; tentatively, D is TRBD1 (5 bases). CDR1 LNHDA and CDR2 SQIVND come from the germline V gene (reference sequence). CDR3 length: 15 amino acids. V lost 3 bases and J 1 base, leaving 12 bases between the germline ends. CDR3 amino acids: CASSIGRQFNYGYTF. CDR3 in DNA: TGTGCCAGTAGTATTGGACGACAGTTTAACTATGGCTACACCTTC.

This chain joins TRBV4-2 and TRBJ1-5; unclear D gene. Germline lookup yields CDR1 LGHNA and CDR2 YNFKEQ. The CDR3 runs 13 residues. V was trimmed by 8 bases and J by 7 bases, leaving 15 bases between them. The CDR3 loop is CASSPSSGQPQHF. CDR3 DNA sequence: TGTGCCAGCTCACCAAGCTCTGGCCAGCCCCAGCATTTT.

This clonotype was seen a few times. CDR3 coding DNA: TGTGCCAGCAGCTTGGATGGGAGAGGCACTGAAGCTTTCTTT. This encodes CASSLDGRGTEAFF. The chain joins TRBV5-5 to TRBJ1-1; no definite D call. CDR1 and CDR2 from the germline V gene are SGHKS and YYEKEE (reference sequence). Trimming took off 0 bases at V and 4 bases at J, with 10 bases between the two ends. The CDR3 extends over 14 amino acids.

The chain recombines TRBV7-6 with TRBJ1-6; perhaps TRBD1 as D (5 bases). V was pared by 5 bases and J by 19 bases, with 27 bases between. The CDR3 covers 15 residues. In germline, CDR1 is SGHVS, CDR2 FNYEAQ. The CDR3 DNA is TGTGCCAGCAGCCCCACATGGGGCACCACGGGCACCCAACACTTT. Protein sequence: CASSPTWGTTGTQHF.

A remark on this clonotype: Since a much larger clone is just one base distant, this may be a read error. The chain employs TRBV10-3 and TRBJ2-1; TRBD2 matches 8 bases. The germline V gene has CDR1 ENHRY and CDR2 SYGVKD. The V segment lost 4 bases and the J segment 4 bases; nucleotides outside the gene matches: 12. This CDR3 is 17 amino acids long. The CDR3 sequence is CAISGSRSSGEYNEQFF. CDR3 in DNA: TGTGCCATCAGTGGCAGTAGGAGTAGCGGGGAGTACAATGAGCAGTTCTTC.

The chain uses TRBV5-4 and TRBJ2-3, with D unresolved. Germline V gene data show CDR1 as SGHNT and CDR2 as YYREEE (reference sequence). The CDR3 has 13 residues. Trimming took 0 bases from V and 4 from J, leaving 6 bases between them. The DNA for the CDR3 is TGTGCCAGCAGCTTGGACGGACCAGATACGCAGTATTTT. The encoded protein is CASSLDGPDTQYF.

This clonotype has at least ten counts. In DNA, the CDR3 is TGTGCCAGCAGCTCACAGGGGGCCGGAGAGACCCAGTACTTC. The encoded protein is CASSSQGAGETQYF. The chain carries TRBV7-2 and TRBJ2-5; 9 nucleotides agree with TRBD1. CDR1 and CDR2 from the germline V gene are SGHTA and FQGNSA. The V segment lost 4 bases and the J segment 4 bases; nucleotides outside the gene matches: 4. CDR3 length equals 14 residues.

J is TRBJ1-1 and V is TRBV13; D unresolved. The V end lost 4 bases, the J end lost 4 bases, and 13 bases lay between the germline ends. Looked up from germline, CDR1 is PRHDT and CDR2 is FYEKMQ (reference sequence). CDR3 length: 14 amino acids. CDR3 sequence (DNA): TGTGCCAGCAGCTCTGATGAGAGTGGCACTGAAGCTTTCTTT. As protein: CASSSDESGTEAFF.

In regard to this clonotype: One junction end does not reproduce the germline sequence, and a read error may be involved. V gene TRBV10-1 combines with J gene TRBJ1-5; D perhaps matches TRBD1 (5 bases). CDR1 is WNHNN, CDR2 SYGVQD, per germline (reference sequence). This CDR3 is built from 13 residues. The CDR3 protein is CASSTSRAQPQHF. Written as DNA, the CDR3 is TGTGCCAGCAGTACTTCCAGGGCCCAGCCGCAGCATTTT.

The rearrangement uses TRBV20-1 and TRBJ1-2; D call uncertain. Germline V gene data show CDR1 as DFQATT and CDR2 as SNEGSKA (reference sequence). Trimming took 3 bases from V and 8 from J, leaving 19 bases between them. This CDR3 is built from 14 residues. The CDR3 loop is CSARITADTEGYTF. The CDR3 nucleotides are TGCAGTGCTAGGATAACAGCAGACACTGAGGGCTACACCTTC.